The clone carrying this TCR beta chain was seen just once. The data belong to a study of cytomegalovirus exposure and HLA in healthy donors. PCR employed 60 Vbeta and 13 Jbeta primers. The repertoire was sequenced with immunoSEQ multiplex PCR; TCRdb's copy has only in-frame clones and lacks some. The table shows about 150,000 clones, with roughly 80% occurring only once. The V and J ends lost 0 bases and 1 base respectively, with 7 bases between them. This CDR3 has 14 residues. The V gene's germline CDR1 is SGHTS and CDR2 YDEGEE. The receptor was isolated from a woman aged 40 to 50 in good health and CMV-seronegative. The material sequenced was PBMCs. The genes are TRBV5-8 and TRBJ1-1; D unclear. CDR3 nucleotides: TGTGCCAGCAGCTTGGGGCACAAGAACACTGAAGCTTTCTTT. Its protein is CASSLGHKNTEAFF.